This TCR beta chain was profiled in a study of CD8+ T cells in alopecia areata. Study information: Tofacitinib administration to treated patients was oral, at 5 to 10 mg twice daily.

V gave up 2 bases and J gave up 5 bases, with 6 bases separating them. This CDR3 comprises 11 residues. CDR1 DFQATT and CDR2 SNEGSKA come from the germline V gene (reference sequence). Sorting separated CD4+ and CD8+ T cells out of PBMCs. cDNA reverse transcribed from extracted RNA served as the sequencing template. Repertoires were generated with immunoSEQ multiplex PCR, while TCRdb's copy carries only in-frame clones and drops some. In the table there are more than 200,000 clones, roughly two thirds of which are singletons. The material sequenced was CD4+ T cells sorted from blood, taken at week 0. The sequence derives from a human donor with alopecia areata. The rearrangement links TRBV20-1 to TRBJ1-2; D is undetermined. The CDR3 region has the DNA TGCAGTGCTAGATTGGCGTATGGCTACACCTTC. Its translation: CSARLAYGYTF.